These 28 T cell receptor beta chains came from one sample sequenced in a study of blood T cell repertoires in COVID-19. Repertoires were generated with immunoSEQ multiplex PCR, while TCRdb's copy carries only in-frame clones and drops some. The data hold a few hundred thousand clones, with 88% observed a single time. Specimen: peripheral blood. All receptors come from a young man with active or convalescent COVID-19.

This clone was counted between two and nine times. The V gene is TRBV5-1, the J gene TRBJ2-5, with TRBD2 identical over 12 bases. CDR1 is SGHRS and CDR2 is YFSETQ in the germline V gene. Trimming cost V 4 bases and J 10 bases; bases outside gene matches: 14. The length of the CDR3 is 16 residues. In DNA, the CDR3 is TGCGCCAGCAGCACGGCTAGCGGGGGGGCGGTAGAGGGCCAGTACTTC. Protein sequence: CASSTASGGAVEGQYF.

This clone occurred a few times. V gene TRBV6-5 combines with J gene TRBJ2-7; TRBD1 matches at 10 bases. After removal of 7 bases from V and 5 bases from J, the junction contained 5 bases not matched to a gene. The germline gives CDR1 MNHEY, CDR2 SVGAGI. The CDR3 extends over 13 amino acids. The CDR3 loop reads CASKVGQGNEQYF. DNA for the CDR3: TGTGCCAGCAAGGTGGGACAGGGGAACGAGCAGTACTTC.

A remark on this clone: This specimen includes other DNA sequences encoding the same CDR3. This chain uses TRBV4-1 with TRBJ2-4; TRBD1 might be the D (6 bases). Germline V gene sequence: CDR1 MGHRA, CDR2 YSYEKL. The CDR3 length is 14 residues. Trimming cost V 2 bases and J 1 base, with 6 bases left between them. As DNA, the CDR3 is TGCGCCAGCAGCCAACAGGGGGCCAAAAACATTCAGTACTTC. Its translation is CASSQQGAKNIQYF.

The chain carries TRBV3-1 (or the pseudogene TRBV3-2) and TRBJ2-2; D is unresolved. Trimming took off 1 base at V and 5 bases at J, with 5 bases between the two ends. Per germline, CDR1 LGHDT and CDR2 YNNKEL (reference sequence). CDR3 length: 13 residues. This chain's CDR3 is CASSQVMTGELFF. CDR3 nucleotides: TGTGCCAGCAGCCAAGTTATGACCGGGGAGCTGTTTTTT.

The chain employs TRBV29-1 and TRBJ2-7; 8 bases align to TRBD2. Germline CDR1 SQVTM, CDR2 ANQGSEA. J gave up 2 bases and V 0 bases, and 3 bases lay outside the gene matches. CDR3 length: 14 amino acids. In nucleotides, the CDR3 is TGCAGCGTTGAAGACCGGGAGGGGGCCTACGAGCAGTACTTC. Translation: CSVEDREGAYEQYF.

The rearrangement joins TRBV27 to TRBJ1-5; TRBD1 agrees at 7 bases. Germline V gives CDR1 MNHEY, CDR2 SMNVEV (reference sequence). V shed 5 bases, J shed 5 bases, and the junction held 12 bases outside the gene matches. There are 16 residues in the CDR3. CDR3 loop: CASSPSTGFSDQPQHF. CDR3 in DNA: TGTGCCAGCAGTCCCTCGACAGGGTTCTCCGATCAGCCCCAGCATTTT.

The chain carries TRBV5-1 and TRBJ2-5, with D tentatively TRBD1 (8 bases). The CDR3 is 15 amino acids. V was pared by 7 bases and J by 4 bases, with 20 bases between. Per germline, CDR1 SGHRS and CDR2 YFSETQ. As DNA, the CDR3 is TGCGCCAGCGGAGCGGGACAGGTATTATCAGAGACCCAGTACTTC. It yields the protein CASGAGQVLSETQYF.

The CDR3 DNA is TGTGCCAGCAGTTTACAGGGATACAATCAGCCCCAGCATTTT. Amino acids: CASSLQGYNQPQHF. This chain uses TRBV27 with TRBJ1-5, with D possibly TRBD1 on 5 matching bases. Looked up from germline, CDR1 is MNHEY and CDR2 is SMNVEV (reference sequence). The V end was cut by 2 bases, the J end by 3 bases, with 8 bases between. This CDR3 region has 14 residues.

CDR3 nucleotide sequence: TGTGCCAGCAGTTATCTCTCAGGGCGCTATGGCTACACCTTC. Amino acid sequence: CASSYLSGRYGYTF. V usage is TRBV28 and J usage is TRBJ1-2; D is possibly TRBD1 (5 bases). Deletions cut 4 bases from V and 4 bases from J, with 13 bases between. The V gene's germline CDR1 is MDHEN and CDR2 SYDVKM. The CDR3 consists of 14 residues.

The V gene is TRBV19, the J gene TRBJ1-5; D is undetermined. Trimming removed 7 bases at V and 3 bases at J, with 13 bases between. Germline V gene lookup returns CDR1 LNHDA and CDR2 SQIVND (reference sequence). The CDR3 contains 14 residues. Here the CDR3 reads CASTRQGYNQPQHF. The CDR3 region has the DNA TGTGCCAGTACTCGACAAGGATACAATCAGCCCCAGCATTTT.

The chain recombines TRBV6-5 with TRBJ1-1; possible D gene TRBD1, 5 bases. The V and J ends lost 7 bases and 1 base respectively, with 13 bases between them. CDR1 MNHEY and CDR2 SVGAGI come from the germline V gene. The CDR3 is 14 amino acids. CDR3 protein: CASTYRRGNTEAFF. The CDR3 DNA sequence: TGTGCCAGCACCTACCGGAGGGGGAACACTGAAGCTTTCTTT.

The chain carries TRBV21-1 and TRBJ1-2; the table's D call, TRBD1, was not checked against the DNA. TRBV21-1 is deemed a pseudogene. This CDR3 contains 17 residues. CDR3 residues: CASSKDGQGVKGYGYTF. The CDR3 region has the DNA TGTGCCAGCAGCAAAGACGGACAGGGGGTAAAAGGCTATGGCTACACCTTC.

This rearrangement joins TRBV5-4 to TRBJ1-5; D is possibly TRBD1 (5 bases). Trimming took 3 bases from V and 4 from J, leaving 11 bases between them. The CDR3 has 14 residues. In germline, CDR1 is SGHNT, CDR2 YYREEE (reference sequence). The CDR3 reads CASSSGTENQPQHF. The CDR3 nucleotides read TGTGCCAGCAGCTCCGGGACTGAGAATCAGCCCCAGCATTTT.

This chain uses TRBV5-1 with TRBJ1-1, with D tentatively TRBD1 (6 bases). This CDR3 is built from 16 residues. CDR1 is SGHRS and CDR2 is YFSETQ in the germline V gene. The V end was cut by 0 bases, the J end by 0 bases, with 12 bases between. DNA for the CDR3: TGCGCCAGCAGCTTGGGGCAGGGGTTCATGAACACTGAAGCTTTCTTT. The encoded protein is CASSLGQGFMNTEAFF.

The rearrangement uses TRBV19 and TRBJ2-2, with 9 bases identical to TRBD1. CDR1 and CDR2 (germline): LNHDA, SQIVND (reference sequence). This CDR3 contains 15 residues. V lost 11 bases and J lost 4; bases outside the gene matches: 11. CDR3 coding DNA: TGTGCCGGGGGGTCGACAGGGGGTCGCACCGGGGAGCTGTTTTTT. It encodes CAGGSTGGRTGELFF.

The chain links TRBV6-6 to TRBJ2-5; TRBD1 is a possible D gene (6 bases). The CDR3 length is 15 residues. Trimming pared 8 bases from V and 2 bases from J, leaving 18 bases between. The germline V gene encodes CDR1 MNHNY and CDR2 SVGAGI (reference sequence). The CDR3 loop is CASGNRDLWQETQYF. CDR3 bases: TGTGCCAGCGGAAACAGGGATCTTTGGCAAGAGACCCAGTACTTC.

This chain links TRBV27 with TRBJ2-1, with D possibly being TRBD2 (5 bases). The CDR3 consists of 14 residues. Germline CDR1 is MNHEY and CDR2 is SMNVEV (reference sequence). Trimming took 4 bases from V and 8 from J, leaving 15 bases between them. This CDR3 reads CASSSRTGMHEQFF. The DNA for the CDR3 is TGTGCCAGCAGTTCCCGGACGGGGATGCATGAGCAGTTCTTC.

The chain is built from TRBV2 and TRBJ1-5, with TRBD1 matching 10 bases. CDR1 and CDR2 (germline): SNHLY, FYNNEI. V lost 7 bases to trimming and J lost 6 bases; unmatched junction nucleotides: 6. The CDR3 runs 14 residues. The CDR3: CASMSDRGSQPQHF. The CDR3 DNA reads TGTGCCAGCATGTCGGACAGGGGGAGTCAGCCCCAGCATTTT.

The chain employs TRBV6-5 and TRBJ2-7; D ambiguous. The V gene's germline CDR1 is MNHEY and CDR2 SVGAGI. Trimming shortened V by 7 bases and J by 0 bases, and 16 bases separated the two germline ends. The CDR3 is made up of 15 amino acids. The CDR3 spells CASTDWHISSYEQYF. In DNA, the CDR3 is TGTGCCAGCACCGATTGGCACATCAGCTCCTACGAGCAGTACTTC.

The chain recombines TRBV6-5 with TRBJ2-2; 7 nucleotides line up with TRBD1. Germline V gives CDR1 MNHEY, CDR2 SVGAGI. The CDR3 spans 14 residues. Losses at the gene ends were 2 bases for V and 7 bases for J; bases not matched to a gene: 4. CDR3 sequence: CASSYEGAGGELFF. CDR3 bases: TGTGCCAGCAGTTACGAGGGGGCGGGCGGGGAGCTGTTTTTT.

The chain has TRBV12-5 and TRBJ2-3; 11 bases map to TRBD2. This CDR3 is 16 amino acids long. Germline-derived CDR1 and CDR2 are LGHNT and FRNRAP. Germline trimming cut 2 bases from V and 4 bases from J; bases unmatched to any gene: 5. CDR3 bases: TGTGCTAGTGGTTTGTTAGCGGGGGGGCCTGCAGATACGCAGTATTTT. Residues: CASGLLAGGPADTQYF.

V and J are TRBV5-1 and TRBJ2-1, with TRBD1 identical over 8 bases. Germline CDR1 reads SGHRS; CDR2 reads YFSETQ. This CDR3 comprises 14 residues. The trim removed 3 bases at V and 8 bases at J, leaving 7 bases unmatched. The CDR3, as DNA: TGCGCCAGCAGCTCCAGGGGGCAAGGTGATGAGCAGTTCTTC. Amino acids: CASSSRGQGDEQFF.

The chain carries TRBV6-1 and TRBJ1-2, with a possible D match to TRBD1 (6 bases). CDR3 length equals 15 residues. Germline CDR1 reads MNHNS; CDR2 reads SASEGT. Trimming left V 4 bases short and J 4 bases short, with 16 bases between. CDR3 in amino acids: CASSVAGAYRYGYTF. CDR3 DNA: TGTGCCAGCAGTGTAGCGGGGGCATACCGCTATGGCTACACCTTC.

With regard to this clone: At one of its ends the junction is not consistent with the germline gene, which may arise from a read error. This chain joins TRBV12-3 or TRBV12-4 and TRBJ2-4, with D tentatively TRBD2 (6 bases). CDR3 size: 13 residues. CDR3 bases: TGTGCCAGCAGTTTATCTGTGGGGGGTCCAAAGGGCTTC. Protein sequence: CASSLSVGGPKGF.

This clone was observed once. The chain carries TRBV7-2 and TRBJ1-5; D is ambiguous. The CDR3 length is 13 residues. Germline assignment: CDR1 SGHTA and CDR2 FQGNSA. Trimming removed 2 bases from V and 0 bases from J, with 2 bases in between. The CDR3 loop is CASSLHSNQPQHF. Written as DNA, the CDR3 is TGTGCCAGCAGCTTACATAGCAATCAGCCCCAGCATTTT.

J is TRBJ1-2 and V is TRBV24-1, with TRBD1 identical over 9 bases. V lost 5 bases and J lost 10; bases outside the gene matches: 10. The length of the CDR3 is 14 residues. The germline gives CDR1 KGHDR, CDR2 SFDVKD. The CDR3 coding sequence is TGTGCCACCAGTGCTACGGGACAGGGAGAGGACTACACCTTC. Protein product: CATSATGQGEDYTF.

CDR3 nucleotide sequence: TGTGCCAGCAGCTTAGCTGCAGGATCCTACGAGCAGTACTTC. Translation: CASSLAAGSYEQYF. The chain recombines TRBV7-2 with TRBJ2-7; no clear D gene. The V gene's germline CDR1 is SGHTA and CDR2 FQGNSA. The CDR3 has 14 amino acids. V gave up 0 bases and J gave up 1 base, with 7 bases separating them.

The chain recombines TRBV10-2 with TRBJ1-1; D is ambiguous. Deletions cut 6 bases from V and 2 bases from J, with 10 bases between. The CDR3 is 13 residues long. Germline-derived CDR1 and CDR2 are WSHSY and SAAADI. As DNA, the CDR3 is TGCGCCAGCAGGGCCCTTTTAAACACTGAAGCTTTCTTT. Translated, it gives CASRALLNTEAFF.